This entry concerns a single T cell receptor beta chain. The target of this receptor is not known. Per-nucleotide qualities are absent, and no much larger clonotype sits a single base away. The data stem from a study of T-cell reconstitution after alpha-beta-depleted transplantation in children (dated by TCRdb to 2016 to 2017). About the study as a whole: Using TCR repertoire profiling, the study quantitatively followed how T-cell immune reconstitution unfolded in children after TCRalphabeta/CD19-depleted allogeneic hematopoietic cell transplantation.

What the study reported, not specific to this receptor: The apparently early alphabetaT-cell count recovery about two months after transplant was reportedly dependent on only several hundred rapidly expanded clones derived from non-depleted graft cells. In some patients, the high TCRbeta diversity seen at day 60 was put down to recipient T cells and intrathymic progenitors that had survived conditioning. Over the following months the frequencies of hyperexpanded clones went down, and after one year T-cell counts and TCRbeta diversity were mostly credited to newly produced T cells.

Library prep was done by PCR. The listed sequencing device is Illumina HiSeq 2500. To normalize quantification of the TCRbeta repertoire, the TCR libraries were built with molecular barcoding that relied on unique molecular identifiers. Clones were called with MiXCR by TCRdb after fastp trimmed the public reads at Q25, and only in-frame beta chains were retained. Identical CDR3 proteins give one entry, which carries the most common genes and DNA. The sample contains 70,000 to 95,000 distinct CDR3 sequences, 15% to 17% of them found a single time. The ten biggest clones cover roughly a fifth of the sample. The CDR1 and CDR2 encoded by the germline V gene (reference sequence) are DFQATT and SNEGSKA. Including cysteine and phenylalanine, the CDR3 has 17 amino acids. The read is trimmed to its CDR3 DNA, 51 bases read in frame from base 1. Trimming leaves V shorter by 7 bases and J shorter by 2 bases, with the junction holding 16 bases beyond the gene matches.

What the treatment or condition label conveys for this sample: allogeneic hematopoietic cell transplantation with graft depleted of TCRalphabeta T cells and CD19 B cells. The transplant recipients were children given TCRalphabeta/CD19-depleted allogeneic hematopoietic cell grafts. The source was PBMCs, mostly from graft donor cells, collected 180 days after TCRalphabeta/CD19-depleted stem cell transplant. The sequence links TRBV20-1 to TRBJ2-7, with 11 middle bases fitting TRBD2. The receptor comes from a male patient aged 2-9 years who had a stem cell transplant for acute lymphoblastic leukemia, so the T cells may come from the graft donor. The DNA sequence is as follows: TGCAGTGGTGCCGGGGAATGGGGACTAGCGGTAACCTACGAGCAGTACTTC. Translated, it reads CSGAGEWGLAVTYEQYF.